The 2 T cell receptor beta chains below come from one sample, sequenced in a study of cytomegalovirus exposure and HLA in healthy donors. PCR employed 60 Vbeta and 13 Jbeta primers. Profiling relied on immunoSEQ multiplex PCR, and the TCRdb table lists in-frame clones only, not all of them. The sample totals about 130,000 clones; its top ten clones hold over 1.5%. The sequencing sample was made of PBMCs. The source of these receptors is a woman aged 35 to 49 in good health and CMV-seropositive.

The chain joins TRBV15 to TRBJ1-5; unclear D gene. Trimming removed 11 bases at V and 2 bases at J, with 16 bases between. CDR1 and CDR2 (germline): LNHNV, YYDKDF (reference sequence). This CDR3 spans 14 amino acids. The CDR3 loop is CAASPTNRNQPQHF. DNA for the CDR3: TGTGCCGCGAGCCCTACGAACCGCAATCAGCCCCAGCATTTT.

The rearrangement uses TRBV28 and TRBJ2-7, with 7 positions matching TRBD2. V shed 5 bases and J 3 bases; nucleotides not matched to a gene: 10. Germline V lookup: CDR1 MDHEN, CDR2 SYDVKM. This CDR3 has 15 residues. The CDR3 DNA reads TGTGCCAGCAGTCCTTGGGCTAGCGGTTACTACGAGCAGTACTTC. This codes for CASSPWASGYYEQYF.